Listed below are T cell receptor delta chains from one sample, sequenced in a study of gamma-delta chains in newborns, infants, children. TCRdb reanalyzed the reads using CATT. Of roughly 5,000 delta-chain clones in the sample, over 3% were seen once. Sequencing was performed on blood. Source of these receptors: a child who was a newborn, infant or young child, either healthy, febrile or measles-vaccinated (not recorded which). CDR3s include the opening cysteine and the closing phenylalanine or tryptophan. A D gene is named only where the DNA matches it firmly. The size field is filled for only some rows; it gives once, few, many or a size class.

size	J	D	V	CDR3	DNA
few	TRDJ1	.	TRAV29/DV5	CSASATSMGDTRRDDQLIF	TGTTCCGCAAGCGCGACCAGCATGGGTGATACGCGAAGGGATGATCAACTCATCTTT
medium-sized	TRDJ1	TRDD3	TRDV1	CALGPCRLGDTTTDKLIF	TGTGCTCTTGGGCCTTGTCGACTGGGGGATACGACTACCGATAAACTCATCTTT
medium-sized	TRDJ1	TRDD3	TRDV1	CALGELEAFLQLGDTVTDKLIF	TGTGCTCTTGGGGAGTTAGAGGCCTTCCTACAACTGGGGGATACGGTCACCGATAAACTCATCTTT
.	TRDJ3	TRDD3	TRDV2	CACDKVLGDISWDTRQMFF	TGTGCCTGTGACAAAGTACTGGGGGATATCTCCTGGGACACCCGACAGATGTTTTTC
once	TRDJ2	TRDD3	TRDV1	CALGEHWPSPVTGDTPTAQLFF	TGTGCTCTTGGGGAACATTGGCCTTCCCCGGTAACGGGGGATACCCCGACAGCACAACTCTTCTTT
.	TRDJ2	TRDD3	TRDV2	CACDSLLGDKEALTAQLFF	TGTGCCTGTGACAGTCTACTGGGGGATAAGGAGGCTTTGACAGCACAACTCTTCTTT
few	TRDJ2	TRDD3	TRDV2	CACDALYWGTSLTAQLFF	TGTGCCTGTGACGCTCTTTACTGGGGGACCTCCTTGACAGCACAACTCTTCTTT
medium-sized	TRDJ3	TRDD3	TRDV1	CALGEQGVLGSGSWDTRQMFF	TGTGCTCTTGGGGAACAGGGAGTACTGGGGTCCGGCTCCTGGGACACCCGACAGATGTTTTTC
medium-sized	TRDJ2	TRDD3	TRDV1	CALGEPTSVLGDPRLTAQLFF	TGTGCTCTTGGGGAACCCACCTCGGTACTGGGGGACCCGCGGTTGACAGCACAACTCTTCTTT
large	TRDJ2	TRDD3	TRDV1	CALGGPFTRLGGMTAQLFF	TGTGCTCTTGGGGGCCCTTTTACTAGGCTGGGGGGAATGACAGCACAACTCTTCTTT
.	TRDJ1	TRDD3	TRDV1	CALGLSPTGGPLYTDKLIF	TGTGCTCTTGGGCTTTCTCCTACTGGGGGACCCCTGTACACCGATAAACTCATCTTT
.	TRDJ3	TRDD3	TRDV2	CACDDVLGDTYHDSWDTRQVFF	TGTGCCTGTGACGACGTACTGGGGGATACTTATCACGACTCCTGGGACACCCGACAGGTGTTTTTC
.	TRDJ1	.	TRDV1	CALGLTSGMRTPYTDKLIF	TGTGCTCTTGGGCTTACCTCGGGGATGCGCACCCCCTACACCGATAAACTCATCTTT
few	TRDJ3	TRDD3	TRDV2	CACDTWGIGTWDTRQMFF	TGTGCCTGTGACACCTGGGGGATAGGTACCTGGGACACCCGACAGATGTTTTTC
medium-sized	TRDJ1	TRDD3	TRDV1	CALGELGTYKRLGPYTDKLIF	TGTGCTCTTGGGGAACTCGGGACCTACAAACGACTGGGGCCCTACACCGATAAACTCATCTTT
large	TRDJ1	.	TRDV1	CALGEGIDALYTDKLIF	TGTGCTCTTGGGGAAGGGATTGATGCCTTATACACCGATAAACTCATCTTT
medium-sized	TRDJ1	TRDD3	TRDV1	CALGELLPYWGIHDLTDKLIF	TGTGCTCTTGGGGAACTGCTACCCTACTGGGGGATACACGACCTAACCGATAAACTCATCTTT
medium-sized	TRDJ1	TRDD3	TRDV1	CALGDPLLEPGDWIDKLIF	TGTGCTCTTGGGGACCCGCTCCTTGAGCCGGGGGATTGGATCGATAAACTCATCTTT
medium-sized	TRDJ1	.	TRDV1	CALGERELQGYTDKLIF	TGTGCTCTTGGGGAACGTGAGCTCCAGGGCTACACCGATAAACTCATCTTT
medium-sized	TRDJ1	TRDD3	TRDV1	CALGPKTRGWGILDLNDKLIF	TGTGCTCTTGGCCCTAAAACCCGAGGCTGGGGGATACTCGATCTCAACGATAAACTCATCTTT
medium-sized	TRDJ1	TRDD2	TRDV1	CALGELCPSLSGDKLIF	TGTGCTCTTGGGGAACTCTGCCCTTCCTTGTCGGGGGATAAACTCATCTTT
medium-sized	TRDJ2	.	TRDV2	CACDTGGTGAAHLFF	TGTGCCTGTGACACCGGAGGGACGGGGGCAGCACACCTCTTCTTT
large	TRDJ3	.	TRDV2	CACDTAWGESSWDTRQMFF	TGTGCCTGTGACACCGCATGGGGGGAAAGCTCCTGGGACACCCGACAGATGTTTTTC
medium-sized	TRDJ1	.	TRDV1	CALGFPSSSSGVPNQGTDKLIF	TGTGCTCTTGGGTTCCCTTCTTCTTCGTCTGGGGTGCCGAATCAAGGAACCGATAAACTCATCTTT
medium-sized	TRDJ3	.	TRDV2	CACDTGDSYSWDTRQMFF	TGTGCCTGTGACACCGGGGATTCCTACTCCTGGGACACCCGACAGATGTTTTTC
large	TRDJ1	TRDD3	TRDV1	CALGIRPHTGGYGSDKLIF	TGTGCTCTTGGGATCCGCCCCCATACTGGGGGATACGGGAGCGATAAACTCATCTTT
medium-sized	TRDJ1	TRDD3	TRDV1	CALGDHPTGGYDPYTDKLIF	TGTGCTCTTGGGGATCACCCAACTGGGGGATACGACCCGTACACCGATAAACTCATCTTT
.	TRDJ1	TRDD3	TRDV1	CALGELLSPSPVLGAPLGKLIF	TGTGCTCTTGGGGAACTCCTAAGTCCTTCTCCCGTACTGGGGGCTCCTCTGGGTAAACTCATCTTT
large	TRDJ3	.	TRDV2	CACDPFSDTWDTRQMFF	TGTGCCTGTGACCCTTTTTCGGATACCTGGGACACCCGACAGATGTTTTTC
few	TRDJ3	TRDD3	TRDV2	CACDTAGGYSRDTRQMFF	TGTGCCTGTGACACGGCTGGGGGATACAGCCGGGACACCCGACAGATGTTCTTC
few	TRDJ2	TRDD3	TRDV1	CALGNPIPTKGDTLTAQLFF	TGTGCTCTAGGGAATCCGATTCCTACAAAGGGGGATACGCTGACAGCACAACTCTTCTTT
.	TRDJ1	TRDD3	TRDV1	CALGELERAFPQYWGGVYTDKLIF	TGTGCTCTTGGGGAACTAGAGCGGGCCTTCCCACAGTACTGGGGGGGGGTGTACACCGATAAACTCATCTTT
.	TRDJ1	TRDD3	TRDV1	CALRVHLPTAYWGILPNTDKLIF	TGCGCTCTTAGGGTTCACCTTCCTACTGCGTACTGGGGGATACTACCGAACACCGATAAACTCATCTTT
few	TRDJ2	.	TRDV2	CACDSVLGWAQLFF	TGTGCCTGTGACTCCGTACTGGGATGGGCACAACTCTTCTTT
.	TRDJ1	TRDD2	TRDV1	CALGGVSYATVNTDKLIF	TGTGCTCTTGGGGGGGTTTCCTACGCTACGGTAAACACCGATAAACTCATCTTT
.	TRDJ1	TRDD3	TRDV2	CACDRLGDTDKLIF	TGTGCCTGTGACCGGTTGGGGGATACGGATAAACTCATCTTT
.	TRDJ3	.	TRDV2	CACDTAGSSWDTRQMFF	TGTGCCTGTGACACCGCTGGGAGCTCCTGGGACACCCGACAGATGTTTTTC
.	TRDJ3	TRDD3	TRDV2	CACDATTGGYRSSWDTRQMFF	TGTGCCTGTGACGCTACTACTGGGGGATACAGAAGCTCCTGGGACACCCGACAGATGTTTTTC
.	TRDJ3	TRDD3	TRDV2	CACDYKGILISWDTRQMFF	TGTGCCTGTGACTATAAGGGGATACTGATCTCCTGGGACACCCGACAGATGTTTTTC
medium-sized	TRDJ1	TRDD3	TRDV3	CAFRDPTGGSPTDKLIF	TGTGCCTTCCGAGATCCTACTGGGGGCTCACCGACCGATAAACTCATCTTT
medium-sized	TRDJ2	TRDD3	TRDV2	CACDTGGSLTAHLFF	TGTGCCTGTGACACCGGGGGATCTTTGACAGCACACCTCTTCTTT
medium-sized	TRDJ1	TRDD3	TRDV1	CALGEGRGLGDTRTDKLIF	TGTGCTCTTGGGGAAGGAAGGGGACTGGGGGATACTAGGACCGATAAACTCATCTTT
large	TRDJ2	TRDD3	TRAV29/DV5	CAASLLGDTPRLTAQLFF	TGTGCAGCAAGCCTACTGGGGGATACGCCTCGGTTGACAGCACAACTCTTCTTT
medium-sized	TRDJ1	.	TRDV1	CALGGLPGDTDKLIF	TGTGCTCTTGGGGGACTTCCTGGGGACACCGATAAACTCATCTTT
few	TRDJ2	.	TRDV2	CACDTAGITTTAQLFF	TGTGCCTGTGACACCGCGGGGATTACTACTACAGCACAACTCTTCTTT
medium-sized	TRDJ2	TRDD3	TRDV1	CALGDSFPPIISRTGGPTFGAAQLFF	TGTGCTCTTGGGGACTCCTTCCCACCAATTATTTCTCGTACTGGGGGCCCGACGTTCGGGGCAGCACAACTCTTCTTT
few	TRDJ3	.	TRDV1	CALGELHGGYPWDTRQMFF	TGTGCTCTTGGGGAACTCCATGGTGGATACCCCTGGGACACCCGACAGATGTTTTTC
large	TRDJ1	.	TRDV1	CALGKGYAGYTDKLIF	TGTGCTCTTGGGAAGGGGTACGCTGGGTACACCGATAAACTCATCTTT
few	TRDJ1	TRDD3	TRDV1	CAHGEPATGGYRYTDKLIF	TGTGCTCATGGGGAACCCGCTACTGGGGGATACCGGTACACCGATAAACTCATTTTT
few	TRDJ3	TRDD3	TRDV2	CACDTLGDTWDTRQMFF	TGTGCCTGTGACACCCTGGGGGATACCTGGGACACCCGACAGATGTTTTTC
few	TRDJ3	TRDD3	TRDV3	CAVSSRNILGYIGAWDTRPMFF	TGTGCCGTAAGCTCCCGGAATATACTGGGGTATATCGGCGCCTGGGACACCCGACCGATGTTTTTC
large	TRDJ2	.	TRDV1	CALGEIPGNRALTAQLFF	TGTGCTCTTGGGGAAATCCCCGGGAACAGGGCTTTGACAGCACAACTCTTCTTT
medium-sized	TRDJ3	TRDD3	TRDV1	CALGELPFLLGDTRSWDTRQMFF	TGTGCTCTTGGGGAACTGCCTTTCCTACTGGGGGATACGCGCTCCTGGGACACCCGACAGATGTTTTTC
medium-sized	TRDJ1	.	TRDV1	CALGGAFLTGGQTDKLIF	TGTGCTCTTGGGGGGGCCTTCCTTACTGGGGGCCAAACCGATAAACTCATCTTT
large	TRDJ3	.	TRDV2	CACDTIRGLSWDTRQMFF	TGTGCCTGTGACACGATACGGGGGCTCTCCTGGGACACCCGACAGATGTTTTTC
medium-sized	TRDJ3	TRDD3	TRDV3	CAFGGGYGSSWDTRQMFF	TGTGCCTTTGGTGGGGGATACGGCAGCTCCTGGGACACCCGACAGATGTTTTTC
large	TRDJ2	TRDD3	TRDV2	CACDTWGITAQLFF	TGTGCCTGTGACACCTGGGGGATAACAGCACAACTCTTCTTT
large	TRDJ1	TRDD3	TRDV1	CALGELSQLGDLANKLIF	TGTGCTCTTGGGGAACTAAGTCAACTGGGGGATTTGGCAAATAAACTCATCTTT
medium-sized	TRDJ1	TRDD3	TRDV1	CALGETTWGDTRIRYTDKLIF	TGTGCTCTTGGGGAGACAACGTGGGGGGATACGCGTATCAGGTACACCGATAAACTCATCTTT